This T cell receptor (beta chain) was recovered during a study of blood T cell repertoires in COVID-19. This clone has just a few counts. In germline, CDR1 is ENHRY, CDR2 SYGVKD. CDR3 length: 13 amino acids. Trimming cost V 6 bases and J 0 bases, with 8 bases left between them. Original handling: Reference gene primers were amplified, and this amplification served to estimate nucleated cell counts. The protocol was immunoSEQ multiplex PCR, while the TCRdb copy is restricted to in-frame clones and leaves out a portion. V and J calls and clone size come straight from that table; D and trimming were deduced from the DNA. The table shows about 130,000 clones, with roughly three quarters occurring only once.

This sequence was found in a woman in her 70s with COVID-19, enrolled during active disease. The chain employs TRBV10-3 and TRBJ1-1, with D unclear. The sequenced sample was peripheral blood. The CDR3 DNA follows: TGTGCCATCAGGGGCACCGTGAACACTGAAGCTTTCTTT. Its protein product is CAIRGTVNTEAFF.